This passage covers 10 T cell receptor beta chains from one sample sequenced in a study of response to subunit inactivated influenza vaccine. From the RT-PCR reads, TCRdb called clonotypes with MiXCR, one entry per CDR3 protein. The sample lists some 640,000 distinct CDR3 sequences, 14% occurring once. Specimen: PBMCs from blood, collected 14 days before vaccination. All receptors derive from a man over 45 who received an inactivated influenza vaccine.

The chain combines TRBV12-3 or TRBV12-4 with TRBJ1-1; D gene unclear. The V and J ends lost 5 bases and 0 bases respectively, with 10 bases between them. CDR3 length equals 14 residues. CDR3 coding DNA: TGTGCCAGCAGTCCTCCACGTATGAACACTGAAGCTTTCTTT. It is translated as CASSPPRMNTEAFF.

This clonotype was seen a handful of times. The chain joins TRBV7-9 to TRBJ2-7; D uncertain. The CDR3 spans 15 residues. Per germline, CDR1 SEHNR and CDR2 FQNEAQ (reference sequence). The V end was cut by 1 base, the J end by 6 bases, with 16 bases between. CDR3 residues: CASSLGEPRRGEQYF. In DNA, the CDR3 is TGTGCCAGCAGCTTAGGAGAACCCCGGAGAGGCGAGCAGTACTTC.

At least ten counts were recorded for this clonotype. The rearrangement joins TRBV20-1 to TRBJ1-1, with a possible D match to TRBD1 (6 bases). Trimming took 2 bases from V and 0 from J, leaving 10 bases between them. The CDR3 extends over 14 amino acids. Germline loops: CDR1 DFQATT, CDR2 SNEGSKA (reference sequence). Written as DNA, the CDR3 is TGCAGTGCTAGAAAACAGGGCATGAACACTGAAGCTTTCTTT. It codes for CSARKQGMNTEAFF.

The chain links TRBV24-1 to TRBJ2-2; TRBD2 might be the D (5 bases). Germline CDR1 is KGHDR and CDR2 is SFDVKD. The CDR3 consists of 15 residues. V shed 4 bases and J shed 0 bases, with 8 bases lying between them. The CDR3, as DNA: TGTGCCACCAGTGAATCCGGGACGAACACCGGGGAGCTGTTTTTT. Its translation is CATSESGTNTGELFF.

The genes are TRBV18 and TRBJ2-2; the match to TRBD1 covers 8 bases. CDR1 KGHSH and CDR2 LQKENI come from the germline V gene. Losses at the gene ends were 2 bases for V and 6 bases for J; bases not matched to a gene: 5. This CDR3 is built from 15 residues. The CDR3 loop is CASSPRTQGAGELFF. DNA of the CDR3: TGTGCCAGCTCACCAAGAACACAGGGGGCCGGGGAGCTGTTTTTT.

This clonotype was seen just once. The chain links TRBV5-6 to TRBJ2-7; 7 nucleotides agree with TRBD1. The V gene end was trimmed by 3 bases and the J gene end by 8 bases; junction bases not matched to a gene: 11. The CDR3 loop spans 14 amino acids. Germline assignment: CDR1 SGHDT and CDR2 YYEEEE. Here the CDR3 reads CASSSVSQGVKQYF. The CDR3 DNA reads TGTGCCAGCAGCTCGGTGAGTCAGGGGGTCAAGCAGTACTTC.

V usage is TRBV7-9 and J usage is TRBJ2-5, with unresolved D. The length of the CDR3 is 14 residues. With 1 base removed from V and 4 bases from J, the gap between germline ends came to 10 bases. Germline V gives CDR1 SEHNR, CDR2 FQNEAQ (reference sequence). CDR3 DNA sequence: TGTGCCAGCAGCTTAGAGGCAGGACGAGAGACCCAGTACTTC. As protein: CASSLEAGRETQYF.

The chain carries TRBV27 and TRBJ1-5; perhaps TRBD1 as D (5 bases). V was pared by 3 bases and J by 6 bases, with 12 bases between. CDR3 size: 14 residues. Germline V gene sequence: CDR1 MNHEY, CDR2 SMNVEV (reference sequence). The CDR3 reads CASSFRQGLQPQHF. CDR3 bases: TGTGCCAGCAGTTTCCGGCAGGGTCTTCAGCCCCAGCATTTT.

The CDR3 loop reads CASSSRTSGIGELFF. The CDR3 DNA follows: TGTGCCAGCAGTTCCCGGACTAGCGGTATCGGGGAGCTGTTTTTT. The V and J genes are TRBV6-5 and TRBJ2-2, with 10 bases fitting TRBD2. Germline V gene sequence: CDR1 MNHEY, CDR2 SVGAGI. V was pared by 4 bases and J by 7 bases, with 6 bases of the junction left unmatched. CDR3 length: 15 amino acids.

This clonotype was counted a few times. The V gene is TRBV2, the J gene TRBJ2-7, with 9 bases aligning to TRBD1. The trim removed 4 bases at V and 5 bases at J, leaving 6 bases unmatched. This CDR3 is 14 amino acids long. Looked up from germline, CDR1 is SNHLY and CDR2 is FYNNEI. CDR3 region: CASSADRGIHEQYF. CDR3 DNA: TGTGCCAGCAGTGCGGACAGGGGAATCCACGAGCAGTACTTC.